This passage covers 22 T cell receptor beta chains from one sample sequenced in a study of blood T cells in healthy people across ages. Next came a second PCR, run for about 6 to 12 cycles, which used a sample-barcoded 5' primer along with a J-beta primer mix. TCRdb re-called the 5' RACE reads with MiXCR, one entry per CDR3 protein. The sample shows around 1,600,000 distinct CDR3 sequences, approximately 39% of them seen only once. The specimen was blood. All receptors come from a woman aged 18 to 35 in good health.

In nucleotides, the CDR3 is TGTGCCTGCACCGGACGGCTCGGCCCTGAAGCTTTCTTT. Its protein is CACTGRLGPEAFF. V is TRBV21-1 and J is TRBJ1-1. TRBV21-1 is a pseudogene segment. This CDR3 has 13 residues.

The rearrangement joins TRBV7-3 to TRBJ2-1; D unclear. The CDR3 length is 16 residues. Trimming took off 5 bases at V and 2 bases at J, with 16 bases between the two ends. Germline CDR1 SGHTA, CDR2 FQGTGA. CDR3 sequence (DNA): TGTGCCAGCAGCCAAACGGCAGGCTCTCCCTACAATGAGCAGTTCTTC. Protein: CASSQTAGSPYNEQFF.

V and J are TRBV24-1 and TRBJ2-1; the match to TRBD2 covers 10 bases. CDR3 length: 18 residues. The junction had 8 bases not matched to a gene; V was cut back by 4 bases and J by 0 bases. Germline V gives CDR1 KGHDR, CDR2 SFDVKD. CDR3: CATSEAGLAPRSYNEQFF. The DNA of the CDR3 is TGTGCCACCAGTGAAGCGGGACTAGCGCCCCGCTCCTACAATGAGCAGTTCTTC.

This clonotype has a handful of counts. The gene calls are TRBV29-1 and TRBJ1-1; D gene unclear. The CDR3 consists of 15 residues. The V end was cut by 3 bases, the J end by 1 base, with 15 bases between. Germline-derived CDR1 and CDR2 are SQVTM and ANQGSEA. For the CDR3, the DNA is TGCAGCGTTGATCAAGTAGGGCAGAGGAACACTGAAGCTTTCTTT. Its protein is CSVDQVGQRNTEAFF.

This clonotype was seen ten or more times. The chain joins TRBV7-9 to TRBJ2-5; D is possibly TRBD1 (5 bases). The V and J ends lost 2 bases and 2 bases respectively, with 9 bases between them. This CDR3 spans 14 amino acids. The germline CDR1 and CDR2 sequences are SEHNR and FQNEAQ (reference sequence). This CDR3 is CASSLPRQQETQYF. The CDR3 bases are TGTGCCAGCAGCTTACCTCGACAGCAAGAGACCCAGTACTTC.

The DNA for the CDR3 is TGTGCCAGCAGCACTGGGAGGGTTAATGAAAAACTGTTTTTT. It specifies CASSTGRVNEKLFF. This sequence joins TRBV9 and TRBJ1-4; no definite D call. Germline V CDR1 and CDR2: SGDLS, YYNGEE. This CDR3 contains 14 residues. V lost 4 bases to trimming and J lost 4 bases, with 11 bases between them.

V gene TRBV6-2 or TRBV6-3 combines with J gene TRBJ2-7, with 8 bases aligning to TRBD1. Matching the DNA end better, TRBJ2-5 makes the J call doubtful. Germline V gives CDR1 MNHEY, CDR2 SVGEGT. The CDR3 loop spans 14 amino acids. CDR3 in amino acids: CASGTGTGLGTQYF. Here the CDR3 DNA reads TGTGCCAGCGGAACCGGGACAGGTTTAGGGACCCAGTACTTC.

CDR3 amino acids: CASSPPRSRGLYNEQFF. CDR3 DNA: TGTGCCAGCAGCCCCCCGAGATCCAGGGGCCTATACAATGAGCAGTTCTTC. This chain connects TRBV7-2 to TRBJ2-1; a possible D gene is TRBD1 (6 bases). Trimming left V 5 bases short and J 4 bases short, with 21 bases between. The CDR3 contains 17 residues. Germline V CDR1 and CDR2: SGHTA, FQGNSA.

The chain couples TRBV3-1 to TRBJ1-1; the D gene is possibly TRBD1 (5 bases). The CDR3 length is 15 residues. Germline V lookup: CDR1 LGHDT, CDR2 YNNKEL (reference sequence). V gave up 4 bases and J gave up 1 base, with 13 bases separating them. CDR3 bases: TGTGCCAGCAGCCCTGTGCGGGGCGGGAACACTGAAGCTTTCTTT. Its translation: CASSPVRGGNTEAFF.

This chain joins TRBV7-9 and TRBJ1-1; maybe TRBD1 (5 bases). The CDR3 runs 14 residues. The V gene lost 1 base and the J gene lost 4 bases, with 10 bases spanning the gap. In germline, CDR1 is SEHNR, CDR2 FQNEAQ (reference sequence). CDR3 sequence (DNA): TGTGCCAGCAGCTTAGGAGCAGGGCCCACTGAAGCTTTCTTT. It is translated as CASSLGAGPTEAFF.

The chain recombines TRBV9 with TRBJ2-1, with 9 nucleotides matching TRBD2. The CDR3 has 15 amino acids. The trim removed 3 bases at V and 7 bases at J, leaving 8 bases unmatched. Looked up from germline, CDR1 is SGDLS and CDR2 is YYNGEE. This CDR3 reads CASSDLAGGINEQFF. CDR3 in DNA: TGTGCCAGCAGCGACCTGGCGGGAGGGATTAATGAGCAGTTCTTC.

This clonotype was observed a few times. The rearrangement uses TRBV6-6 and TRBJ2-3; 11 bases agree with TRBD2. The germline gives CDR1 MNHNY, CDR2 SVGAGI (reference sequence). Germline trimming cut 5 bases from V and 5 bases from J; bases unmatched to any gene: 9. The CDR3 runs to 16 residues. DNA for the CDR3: TGTGCCAGCAGTCTGATTAGCGGGGGGGCCAAAGATACGCAGTATTTT. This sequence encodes CASSLISGGAKDTQYF.

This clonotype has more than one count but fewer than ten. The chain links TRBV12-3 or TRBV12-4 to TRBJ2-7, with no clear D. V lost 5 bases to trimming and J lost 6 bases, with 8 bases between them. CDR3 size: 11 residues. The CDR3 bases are TGTGCCAGCAGTATTTCTAGCGAGCAGTACTTC. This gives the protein CASSISSEQYF.

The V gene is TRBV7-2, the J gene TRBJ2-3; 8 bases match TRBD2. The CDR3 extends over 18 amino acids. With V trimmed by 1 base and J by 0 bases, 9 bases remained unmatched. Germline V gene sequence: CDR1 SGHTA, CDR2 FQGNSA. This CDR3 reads CASSLELGTRPSTDTQYF. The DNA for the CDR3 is TGTGCCAGCAGCTTAGAACTAGGGACTAGGCCCAGCACAGATACGCAGTATTTT.

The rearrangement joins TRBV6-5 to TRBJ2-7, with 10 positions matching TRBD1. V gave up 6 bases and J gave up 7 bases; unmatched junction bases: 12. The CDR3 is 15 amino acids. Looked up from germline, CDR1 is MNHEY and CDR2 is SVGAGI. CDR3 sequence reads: CASRGDRGPYNEQYF. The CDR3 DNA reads TGTGCCAGCAGGGGGGACAGGGGTCCCTACAATGAGCAGTACTTC.

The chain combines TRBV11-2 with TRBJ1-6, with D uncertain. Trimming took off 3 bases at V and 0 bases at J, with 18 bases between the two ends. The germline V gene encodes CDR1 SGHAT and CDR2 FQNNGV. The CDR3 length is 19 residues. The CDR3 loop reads CASSFREISVGSYNSPLHF. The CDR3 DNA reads TGTGCCAGCAGCTTTCGGGAAATTTCGGTTGGCTCCTATAATTCACCCCTCCACTTT.

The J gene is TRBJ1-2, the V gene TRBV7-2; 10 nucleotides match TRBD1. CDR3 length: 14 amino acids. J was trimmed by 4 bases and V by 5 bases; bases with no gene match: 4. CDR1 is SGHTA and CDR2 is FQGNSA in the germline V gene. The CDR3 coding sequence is TGTGCCAGCAGCCAGACAGGGGGCTTCTATGGCTACACCTTC. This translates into CASSQTGGFYGYTF.

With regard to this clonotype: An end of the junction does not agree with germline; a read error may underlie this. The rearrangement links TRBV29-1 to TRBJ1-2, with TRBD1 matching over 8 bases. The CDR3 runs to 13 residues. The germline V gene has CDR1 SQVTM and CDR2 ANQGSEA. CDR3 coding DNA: TGCAGCGTCGAAGGTGGGGACAGGATCCGCTACACCTTC. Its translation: CSVEGGDRIRYTF.

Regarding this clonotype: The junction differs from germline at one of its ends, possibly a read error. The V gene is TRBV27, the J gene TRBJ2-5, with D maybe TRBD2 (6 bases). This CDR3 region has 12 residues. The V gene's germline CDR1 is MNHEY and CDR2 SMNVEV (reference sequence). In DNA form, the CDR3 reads TGTACCAGCAGGTTAAGCGGGGAGACCCAGTACTTC. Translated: CTSRLSGETQYF.

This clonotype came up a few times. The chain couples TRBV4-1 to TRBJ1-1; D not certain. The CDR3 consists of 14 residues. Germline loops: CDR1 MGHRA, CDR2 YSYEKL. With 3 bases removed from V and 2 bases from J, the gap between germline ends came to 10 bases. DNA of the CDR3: TGCGCCAGCAGCCACCTCAACGCTAACACTGAAGCTTTCTTT. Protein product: CASSHLNANTEAFF.

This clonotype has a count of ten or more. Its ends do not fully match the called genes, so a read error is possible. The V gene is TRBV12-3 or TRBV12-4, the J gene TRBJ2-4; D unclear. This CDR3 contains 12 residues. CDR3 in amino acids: CASSLAKNIQYF. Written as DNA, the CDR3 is TGTGCCAGCAGCTTAGCCAAAAACATTCAGTACTTC.

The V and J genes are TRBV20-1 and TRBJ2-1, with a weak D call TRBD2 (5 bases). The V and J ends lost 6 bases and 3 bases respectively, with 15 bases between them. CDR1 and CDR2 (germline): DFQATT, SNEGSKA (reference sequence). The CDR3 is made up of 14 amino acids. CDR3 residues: CSADGERLYNEQFF. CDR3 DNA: TGCAGTGCCGACGGGGAGCGGCTCTACAATGAGCAGTTCTTC.